This T cell receptor (beta chain) was identified during a study of T cells in Graves' hyperthyroidism and ophthalmopathy. CDR1 and CDR2 from the germline V gene are MNHEY and SVGEGT. After removal of 4 bases from V and 8 bases from J, the junction contained 11 bases not matched to a gene. The CDR3 contains 17 residues. Pregnant or lactating patients were excluded, as were those with uncontrolled infection or other autoimmune disease. Diagnostic decisions used clinical symptoms, serum thyroxine and TRAb, thyroid ultrasound and orbital computed tomography. Findings and caveats of the study: Peripheral blood also featured most of the thyroid clonotypes expanded above 0.001.

Remarks on this clonotype: Its antigen is not known.

RNA transcripts gave rise to amplified TCR beta CDR3 regions. A set of HTBI primers served as the primers for a first-round RT-PCR of the TCR CDR3. TCRdb called the multiplex PCR reads again in MiXCR, with one record for every CDR3 protein. The repertoire consists of under 450,000 distinct CDR3 sequences, with approximately 17% occurring once and the leading ten covering around 35%. This TCR derives from a woman in her twenties or thirties with Graves' hyperthyroidism that later progressed to Graves' ophthalmopathy. The sequenced sample was blood. The chain uses TRBV6-2 or TRBV6-3 and TRBJ2-3, with 14 bases lining up with TRBD2. The CDR3 sequence is CASSSRTSGGYTGTQYF. Here the CDR3 DNA reads TGTGCCAGCAGTTCAAGGACTAGCGGGGGGTACACGGGTACGCAGTATTTT.